Listed here are 7 T cell receptor beta chains from one sample, sequenced in a study of identical twins. Each CDR3 protein is one row after TCRdb ran MiXCR on the 5' RACE reads. The sample carries 400,000 to 550,000 distinct CDR3 sequences, 14% recorded once. The sample was also reused in another study, on yellow fever vaccine responses in identical twins.

The sequenced sample was CD4+ T cells sorted from blood. The source of these receptors is a woman aged 18-29 years in good health.

This clonotype was recorded at least ten times. This chain joins TRBV6-5 and TRBJ2-1, with 13 positions matching TRBD2. The CDR3 totals 16 residues. V lost 2 bases and J lost 9; bases outside the gene matches: 7. CDR1 and CDR2 (germline): MNHEY, SVGAGI. CDR3 DNA: TGTGCCAGCAGTTACCTACTAGCGGGGGGGCTTGGTGAGCAGTTCTTC. Translated, it gives CASSYLLAGGLGEQFF.

This clonotype was observed a handful of times. V is TRBV7-2 and J is TRBJ2-3; D unclear. Trimming took off 5 bases at V and 4 bases at J, with 13 bases between the two ends. The germline CDR1 and CDR2 sequences are SGHTA and FQGNSA. The CDR3 is made up of 14 amino acids. The CDR3 sequence: CASSIPMGSDTQYF. CDR3 sequence (DNA): TGTGCCAGCAGCATTCCTATGGGGTCAGATACGCAGTATTTT. Full variable domain (remainder filled in from reference TRBV7-2 and TRBJ2-3): GAGVSQSPSNKVTEKGKDVELRCDPISGHTALYWYRQSLGQGLEFLIYFQGNSAPDKSGLPSDRFSAERTGGSVSTLTIQRTQQEDSAVYLCASSIPMGSDTQYFGPGTRLTVL.

Many counts were recorded for this clonotype. J is TRBJ2-1 and V is TRBV12-3 or TRBV12-4; 9 bases are a match to TRBD2. V was pared by 5 bases and J by 5 bases, with 7 bases of the junction left unmatched. The CDR3 loop spans 15 amino acids. The chain's CDR3 is CASSDSGRMHNEQFF. Written as DNA, the CDR3 is TGTGCCAGCAGTGATAGCGGGAGAATGCACAATGAGCAGTTCTTC.

This clonotype has just a few counts. The rearrangement uses TRBV18 and TRBJ2-3; D gene ambiguous. This CDR3 contains 15 residues. In germline, CDR1 is KGHSH, CDR2 LQKENI. Trimming removed 1 base from V and 4 bases from J, with 12 bases in between. Here the CDR3 DNA reads TGTGCCAGCTCACCACGCGATTATGCGGCAGATACGCAGTATTTT. Amino acid sequence: CASSPRDYAADTQYF.

This sequence joins TRBV2 and TRBJ2-1; no clear D. The CDR3 contains 14 residues. The V and J ends lost 4 bases and 1 base respectively, with 8 bases between them. Per the germline V gene, CDR1 is SNHLY and CDR2 is FYNNEI. CDR3: CASSGTPSYNEQFF. The CDR3, as DNA: TGTGCCAGCAGTGGGACCCCTTCCTACAATGAGCAGTTCTTC.

This clonotype has just a few counts. V gene TRBV20-1 combines with J gene TRBJ2-5; TRBD2 matches 13 bases. The CDR3 contains 16 residues. Germline V lookup: CDR1 DFQATT, CDR2 SNEGSKA (reference sequence). Trimming at V came to 5 bases and at J to 4 bases, leaving 10 bases not matched to a gene. CDR3: CSAELAGGPGGETQYF. CDR3 bases: TGCAGTGCTGAACTAGCGGGAGGGCCGGGTGGAGAGACCCAGTACTTC.

The chain uses TRBV6-2 or TRBV6-3 and TRBJ2-7, with 12 bases matching TRBD2. CDR1 and CDR2 (germline): MNHEY, SVGEGT. The CDR3 spans 17 residues. The trim removed 4 bases at V and 0 bases at J, leaving 7 bases unmatched. CDR3 DNA: TGTGCCAGCAGTTTGACTAGCGGGAGAGGGAGCTCCTACGAGCAGTACTTC. It codes for CASSLTSGRGSSYEQYF.